This T cell receptor beta chain was recorded in a study of shared clonotypes between healthy human individuals. Each sorted subset replicate got 200 ng genomic DNA, around 29,000 genomes. TCRdb's table, derived via immunoSEQ multiplex PCR, lists solely in-frame clones and lacks some. The table lists some 2,500,000 clones, around 93% of them singletons. Germline V CDR1 and CDR2: MRHNA, SNTAGT. CDR3 length: 14 residues. V was clipped by 1 base and J by 7 bases, with 13 bases between them. This receptor was taken from a man aged 18-30 years in good health. Some clones in this sample may be carry-over from other donors' samples. The sequenced sample consisted of naive CD4+ T cells from PBMCs. Subset meaning: CD45RA+ positively selected. The rearrangement uses TRBV6-4 and TRBJ1-2; D uncertain. The CDR3 region has the DNA TGTGCCAGCAGTGACTTCTTGGGATCCTCTGGCTACACCTTC. Its translation is CASSDFLGSSGYTF.